These 23 T cell receptor beta chains came from one sample sequenced in a study of radiotherapy plus CTLA-4 blockade in lung cancer. The method was immunoSEQ multiplex PCR; TCRdb's version includes in-frame clones alone and lacks a portion of them. In the table there are tens of thousands of clones, about three quarters of which are singletons. Specimen: peripheral blood, collected from a patient treated with radiotherapy plus ipilimumab. The receptors derive from a human donor with non-small cell lung cancer who had a partial response to radiotherapy plus ipilimumab.

The V gene is TRBV30, the J gene TRBJ1-4; weak D call: TRBD1 (6 bases). Germline CDR1 is GTSNPN and CDR2 is SVGIG (reference sequence). Deletions cut 0 bases from V and 7 bases from J, with 15 bases between. This CDR3 has 15 residues. DNA of the CDR3: TGTGCCTGGAGTGTATCGCCAGGGGCACTTGAAAAACTGTTTTTT. Protein: CAWSVSPGALEKLFF.

This clone is a singleton in its sample. The chain joins TRBV5-1 to TRBJ1-1, with TRBD1 identical over 9 bases. With V trimmed by 4 bases and J by 8 bases, 6 bases remained unmatched. There are 13 residues in the CDR3. Germline V CDR1 and CDR2: SGHRS, YFSETQ. The CDR3 DNA follows: TGCGCCAGCAGCCGCGGGGACAGGGCCGAAGCTTTCTTT. Its protein product is CASSRGDRAEAFF.

V and J are TRBV27 and TRBJ1-6, with D unclear. This CDR3 is built from 15 residues. V lost 3 bases to trimming and J lost 4 bases, with 10 bases between them. Per germline, CDR1 MNHEY and CDR2 SMNVEV (reference sequence). The chain's CDR3 is CASSLWPRYNSPLHF. CDR3 DNA: TGTGCCAGCAGTTTGTGGCCGCGGTATAATTCACCCCTCCACTTT.

This rearrangement joins TRBV5-6 to TRBJ1-5; tentative D call: TRBD1 (5 bases). Germline-derived CDR1 and CDR2 are SGHDT and YYEEEE. The CDR3 loop spans 15 amino acids. V lost 4 bases and J lost 1, with 12 bases in between. CDR3 region: CASSRVDSSNQPQHF. Written as DNA, the CDR3 is TGTGCCAGCAGCCGGGTTGACAGCAGCAATCAGCCCCAGCATTTT.

The chain joins TRBV7-6 to TRBJ1-3; 11 nucleotides agree with TRBD1. Germline-derived CDR1 and CDR2 are SGHVS and FNYEAQ. There are 18 residues in the CDR3. With 5 bases clipped from V and 4 bases from J, the junction kept 13 bases outside the gene matches. DNA for the CDR3: TGTGCCAGCAGCCTAAGCGTCGGACAGGGGGCCTCAGGAAACACCATATATTTT. Translation: CASSLSVGQGASGNTIYF. Complete variable domain (other parts from reference TRBV7-6 and TRBJ1-3): GAGVSQSPRYKVTKRGQDVALRCDPISGHVSLYWYRQALGQGPEFLTYFNYEAQQDKSGLPNDRFSAERPEGSISTLTIQRTEQRDSAMYRCASSLSVGQGASGNTIYFGEGSWLTVV.

V and J are TRBV4-3 and TRBJ1-2, with D possibly TRBD1 on 5 matching bases. The V gene lost 0 bases and the J gene lost 4 bases, with 12 bases spanning the gap. The CDR3 sequence is 15 residues long. Germline lookup yields CDR1 LGHNA and CDR2 YSLEER. For the CDR3, the DNA is TGCGCCAGCAGCCAAGATCGGGGGTCATTCTATGGCTACACCTTC. It is translated as CASSQDRGSFYGYTF.

This chain joins TRBV4-3 and TRBJ1-1; no firm D call. V was clipped by 0 bases and J by 11 bases, with 13 bases between them. The CDR3 contains 13 residues. Germline lookup yields CDR1 LGHNA and CDR2 YSLEER. Written as DNA, the CDR3 is TGCGCCAGCAGCCAAGATCGTAACACCGGGGCTTTCTTT. It is translated as CASSQDRNTGAFF.

In this sample, this clone turned up a few times. The chain links TRBV9 to TRBJ2-5; TRBD2 is a possible D gene (5 bases). Trimming took off 6 bases at V and 4 bases at J, with 13 bases between the two ends. The germline V gene encodes CDR1 SGDLS and CDR2 YYNGEE. The CDR3 has 13 residues. The CDR3: CASNSGFGETQYF. CDR3 sequence (DNA): TGTGCCAGCAATTCGGGGTTTGGAGAGACCCAGTACTTC.

The chain links TRBV7-6 to TRBJ2-1, with 12 positions matching TRBD2. The germline V gene has CDR1 SGHVS and CDR2 FNYEAQ. The V gene end was trimmed by 5 bases and the J gene end by 1 base; junction bases not matched to a gene: 6. The CDR3 consists of 17 residues. CDR3 DNA: TGTGCCAGCAGCACCCCTAGCGGGGGGGCTTCCTACAATGAGCAGTTCTTC. Encoded protein: CASSTPSGGASYNEQFF.

The V and J genes are TRBV7-2 and TRBJ1-1; TRBD1 matches at 7 bases. V shed 5 bases and J 5 bases; nucleotides not matched to a gene: 11. The CDR3 spans 15 residues. CDR1 and CDR2 from the germline V gene are SGHTA and FQGNSA. The CDR3 DNA reads TGTGCCAGCAGCGGAGGGGCAGGGGGTGATACTGAAGCTTTCTTT. Amino acids: CASSGGAGGDTEAFF.

For the CDR3, the DNA is TGTGCCAGCAAAGGGGGGGGACAGGTCACAGATACGCAGTATTTT. This codes for CASKGGGQVTDTQYF. The gene calls are TRBV5-4 and TRBJ2-3, with D tentatively TRBD1 (8 bases). V gave up 6 bases and J gave up 2 bases, with 16 bases separating them. Per the germline V gene, CDR1 is SGHNT and CDR2 is YYREEE (reference sequence). CDR3 length: 15 amino acids.

This clone occurred a few times. The CDR3 loop reads CASSERQGEVSDTQYF. The CDR3, as DNA: TGTGCCAGCAGCGAGCGACAGGGGGAAGTCTCAGATACGCAGTATTTT. This chain connects TRBV9 to TRBJ2-3, with 9 bases identical to TRBD1. CDR3 size: 16 residues. The germline gives CDR1 SGDLS, CDR2 YYNGEE. V was clipped by 3 bases and J by 4 bases; unmatched bases: 9.

This chain links TRBV5-1 with TRBJ2-5, with TRBD1 identical over 8 bases. V lost 5 bases and J lost 5; bases outside the gene matches: 2. The CDR3 is 12 amino acids. Germline loops: CDR1 SGHRS, CDR2 YFSETQ. The CDR3 sequence is CASRRQGETQYF. The CDR3 DNA sequence: TGCGCCAGCAGAAGACAGGGGGAGACCCAGTACTTC.

Only one count was recorded for this clone. The J gene is TRBJ1-4, the V gene TRBV5-1; D gene uncertain. Germline V CDR1 and CDR2: SGHRS, YFSETQ. Trimming pared 2 bases from V and 10 bases from J, leaving 15 bases between. CDR3 length: 14 amino acids. The CDR3 spells CASSFDETRVKLFF. For the CDR3, the DNA is TGCGCCAGCAGCTTCGACGAGACTCGGGTAAAACTGTTTTTT.

This chain joins TRBV28 and TRBJ2-1, with D unresolved. The CDR3 is made up of 14 amino acids. Deletions cut 1 base from V and 6 bases from J, with 10 bases between. Looked up from germline, CDR1 is MDHEN and CDR2 is SYDVKM. The CDR3 DNA reads as TGTGCCAGCAGTTTATCTCGCAGATCCAATGAGCAGTTCTTC. Protein product: CASSLSRRSNEQFF.

V gene TRBV10-3 combines with J gene TRBJ2-7, with 10 bases fitting TRBD1. The CDR3 sequence is 14 residues long. After removal of 3 bases from V and 7 bases from J, the junction contained 6 bases not matched to a gene. The V gene's germline CDR1 is ENHRY and CDR2 SYGVKD. The CDR3 DNA reads as TGTGCCATCAGTGATAGGGACAGGGGAGGGGAGCAGTACTTC. Its protein product is CAISDRDRGGEQYF.

This clone turned up a few times. This chain links TRBV7-2 with TRBJ2-7; TRBD2 agrees at 12 bases. The CDR3 is 16 amino acids. Trimming cost V 5 bases and J 5 bases; bases outside gene matches: 10. Germline values: CDR1 SGHTA, CDR2 FQGNSA. This chain's CDR3 is CASSIPGLAGSHEQYF. In nucleotides, the CDR3 is TGTGCCAGCAGCATTCCGGGACTAGCGGGTTCCCACGAGCAGTACTTC.

This CDR3 is CASSEQGVSYEQYF. The CDR3, as DNA: TGTGCCAGCAGCGAGCAGGGGGTCTCCTACGAGCAGTACTTC. This sequence joins TRBV7-9 and TRBJ2-7; the match to TRBD1 covers 7 bases. V lost 5 bases, J lost 0 bases, and 4 bases stayed unmatched. The CDR3 runs 14 residues. Germline CDR1 is SEHNR and CDR2 is FQNEAQ (reference sequence).

This chain uses TRBV11-3 with TRBJ2-3; 8 nucleotides agree with TRBD2. This CDR3 has 15 residues. V shed 4 bases, J shed 3 bases, and the junction held 6 bases outside the gene matches. Germline CDR1 reads SGHNT; CDR2 reads YENEEA. The DNA for the CDR3 is TGTGCCAGCAGCTCGACGGGGGGGCGGACAGATACGCAGTATTTT. It is translated as CASSSTGGRTDTQYF. The variable domain in full, completed from reference TRBV11-3 and TRBJ2-3, reads EAGVVQSPRYKIIEKKQPVAFWCNPISGHNTLYWYLQNLGQGPELLIRYENEEAVDDSQLPKDRFSAERLKGVDSTLKIQPAELGDSAVYLCASSSTGGRTDTQYFGPGTRLTVL.

A few counts support this clone. V and J are TRBV7-3 and TRBJ1-1, with D unresolved. The V end lost 2 bases, the J end lost 4 bases, and 20 bases lay between the germline ends. CDR1 and CDR2 from the germline V gene are SGHTA and FQGTGA. The length of the CDR3 is 17 residues. The CDR3 DNA sequence: TGTGCCAGCAGCTTAGGGCCTAAGACCCTGGGCGTCACTGAAGCTTTCTTT. This sequence encodes CASSLGPKTLGVTEAFF. The complete variable domain, with remaining parts taken from reference TRBV7-3 and TRBJ1-1, reads GAGVSQTPSNKVTEKGKYVELRCDPISGHTALYWYRQSLGQGPEFLIYFQGTGAADDSGLPNDRFFAVRPEGSVSTLKIQRTERGDSAVYLCASSLGPKTLGVTEAFFGQGTRLTVV.

The chain combines TRBV7-9 with TRBJ2-7; perhaps TRBD2 as D (6 bases). The V end lost 3 bases, the J end lost 0 bases, and 9 bases lay between the germline ends. Germline values: CDR1 SEHNR, CDR2 FQNEAQ (reference sequence). The CDR3 has 14 amino acids. CDR3 nucleotides: TGTGCCAGCAGCTTCGGGGGAAACTCCTACGAGCAGTACTTC. Amino acids: CASSFGGNSYEQYF. Looking up the rest from reference TRBV7-9 and TRBJ2-7 gives the full variable domain: DTGVSQNPRHKITKRGQNVTFRCDPISEHNRLYWYRQTLGQGPEFLTYFQNEAQLEKSRLLSDRFSAERPKGSFSTLEIQRTEQGDSAMYLCASSFGGNSYEQYFGPGTRLTVT.

The chain uses TRBV7-9 and TRBJ1-4; D perhaps matches TRBD1 (5 bases). The germline gives CDR1 SEHNR, CDR2 FQNEAQ (reference sequence). This CDR3 region has 15 residues. Deletions cut 5 bases from V and 7 bases from J, with 17 bases between. The CDR3 region has the DNA TGTGCCAGCAGCCCCCTCAGGGCCGTTGGTGAAAAACTGTTTTTT. Protein: CASSPLRAVGEKLFF.

This clone showed up just once. The chain links TRBV7-8 to TRBJ2-6; 7 nucleotides line up with TRBD1. The CDR3 is 16 amino acids. The V segment lost 5 bases and the J segment 6 bases; nucleotides outside the gene matches: 10. The germline V gene has CDR1 SGHVS and CDR2 FQNEAQ. The CDR3 here is CASSPRQGNVANVLTF. DNA for the CDR3: TGTGCCAGCAGCCCCCGACAGGGTAATGTGGCCAACGTCCTGACTTTC.